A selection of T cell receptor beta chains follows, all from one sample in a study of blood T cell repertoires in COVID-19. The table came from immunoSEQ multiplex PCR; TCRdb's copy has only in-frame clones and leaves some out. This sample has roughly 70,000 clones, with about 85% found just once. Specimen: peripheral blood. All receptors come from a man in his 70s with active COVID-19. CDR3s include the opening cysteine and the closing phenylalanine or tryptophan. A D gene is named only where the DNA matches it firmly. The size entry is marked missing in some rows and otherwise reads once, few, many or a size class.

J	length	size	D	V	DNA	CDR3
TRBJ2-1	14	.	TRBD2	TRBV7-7	TGTGCTAGCAGCTTAGGGCGGGAGGGTGGTGAGCAGTTCTTC	CASSLGREGGEQFF
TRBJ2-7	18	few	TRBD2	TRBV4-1	TGCGCCAGCAGCCAAAGGACTAGCGGGAGGGCCACACCCTACGAGCAGTACTTC	CASSQRTSGRATPYEQYF
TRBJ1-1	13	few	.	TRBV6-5	TGTGCCAGCAGTTATGGCCCGGGGACTGAAGCTTTCTTT	CASSYGPGTEAFF
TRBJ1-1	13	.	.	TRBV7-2	TGTGCCAGCAGCTTAGGGGCTAACACTGAAGCTTTCTTT	CASSLGANTEAFF
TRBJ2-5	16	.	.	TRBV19	TGTGCCAGTAGTATTGGCCCCTGGGGGCCGGGGGAGACCCAGTACTTC	CASSIGPWGPGETQYF
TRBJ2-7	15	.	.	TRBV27	TGTGCCAGCAGTTTGGGGCAGGGCCTCTCCTACGAGCAGTACTTC	CASSLGQGLSYEQYF
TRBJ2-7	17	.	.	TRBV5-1	TGCGCCAGCAGCTTGGACGGAGTACAGGGAACTTCCTACGAGCAGTACTTC	CASSLDGVQGTSYEQYF
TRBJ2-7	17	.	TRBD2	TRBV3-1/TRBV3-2	TGTGCCAGCAGCCAAGTTTCCCTAGCGGGAGGGCCGGGGGAGCAGTACTTC	CASSQVSLAGGPGEQYF
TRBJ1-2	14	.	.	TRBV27	TGTGCCAGCAGTTCCAGGGGCCCCCACTATGGCTACACCTTC	CASSSRGPHYGYTF
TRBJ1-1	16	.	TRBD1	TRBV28	TGTGCCAGCAGCCACCACGGACAGGTCACGGACACTGAAGCTTTCTTT	CASSHHGQVTDTEAFF
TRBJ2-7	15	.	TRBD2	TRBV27	TGTGCCAGCAGTTTAGGGGCGGGAGCCATAAGGGAGCAGTACTTC	CASSLGAGAIREQYF
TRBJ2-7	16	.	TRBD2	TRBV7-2	TGTGCCAGCTCCAGGCGGGCTAGCGGGATGGGATCCGAGCAGTACTTC	CASSRRASGMGSEQYF
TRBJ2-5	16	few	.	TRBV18	TGTGCCAGCTCACCCCCGACAGTCCCGCTAGGGGAGACCCAGTACTTC	CASSPPTVPLGETQYF
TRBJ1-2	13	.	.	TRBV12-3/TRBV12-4	TGTGCCAGCAGTTTTGGGGGCCCGGAGGGCTACACCTTC	CASSFGGPEGYTF
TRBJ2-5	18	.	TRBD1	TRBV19	TGTGCCAGTAGTATAGGTCAGGGGGCCAATTTGTACCAAGAGACCCAGTACTTC	CASSIGQGANLYQETQYF
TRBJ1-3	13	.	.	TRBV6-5	TGTGCCAGCAGTCCCACGGTTGGAAACACCATATATTTT	CASSPTVGNTIYF
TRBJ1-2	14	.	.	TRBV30	TGTGCCTGGAGCCTCGGCCGCGGGGATCATGGCTACACCTTC	CAWSLGRGDHGYTF
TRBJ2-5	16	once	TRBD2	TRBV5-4	TGTGCCAGCAGCTTGGCGACTAGCGGGAGAGCAGAGACCCAGTACTTC	CASSLATSGRAETQYF
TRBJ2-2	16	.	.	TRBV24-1	TGTGCCACCAGTGCCATTTTCCCCAGGAACACCGGGGAGCTGTTTTTT	CATSAIFPRNTGELFF
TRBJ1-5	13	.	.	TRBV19	TGTGCCAGTAGCCCAGGGGTCGATCAGCCCCAGCATTTT	CASSPGVDQPQHF
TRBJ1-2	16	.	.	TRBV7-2	TGTGCCAGCAGCTTAGGGCCAGGCAGGGTAGCCTATGGCTACACCTTC	CASSLGPGRVAYGYTF
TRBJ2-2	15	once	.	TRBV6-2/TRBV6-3	TGTGCCAGCAGTTACCTGACTTCCAACACCGGGGAGCTGTTTTTT	CASSYLTSNTGELFF
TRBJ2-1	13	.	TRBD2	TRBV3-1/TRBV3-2	TGTGCCAGCGGAATGGGCGGGAGCGATGAGCAGTTCTTC	CASGMGGSDEQFF
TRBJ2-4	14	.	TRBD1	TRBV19	TGTGCCAGTACAGAACAGGGGATGAAAAACATTCAGTACTTC	CASTEQGMKNIQYF
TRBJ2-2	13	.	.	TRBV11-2	TGTGCCAGCAGGGGAAGGGGCCCCGGGGAGCTGTTTTTT	CASRGRGPGELFF
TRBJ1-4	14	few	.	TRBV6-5	TGTGCCAGCATGCGGTCGAGGGCTAATGAAAAACTGTTTTTT	CASMRSRANEKLFF
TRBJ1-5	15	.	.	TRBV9	TGTGCCAGCACCCCCGGAGCCACCAGCAATCAGCCCCAGCATTTT	CASTPGATSNQPQHF
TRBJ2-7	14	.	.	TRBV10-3	TGTGCCATCAGTGATGAGGCTATCACCTACGAGCAGTACTTC	CAISDEAITYEQYF
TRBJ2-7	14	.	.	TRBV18	TGTGCCAGCGCGGGGCAGGGCCACTCCTACGAGCAGTACTTC	CASAGQGHSYEQYF
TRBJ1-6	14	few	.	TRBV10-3	TGTGCCATCAGTGAGTCGGCAGGGCGAACACCCCTCCACTTT	CAISESAGRTPLHF
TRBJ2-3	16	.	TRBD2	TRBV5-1	TGCGCCAGCAGCTTGGCCGACGGGAGGGTGGCAGATACGCAGTATTTT	CASSLADGRVADTQYF
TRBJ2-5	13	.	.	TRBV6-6	TGTGCCAGCAGTCCGCTAGCGTGGGAGACCCAGTACTTC	CASSPLAWETQYF
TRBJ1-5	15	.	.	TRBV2	TGTGCCAGCTCTGAGAGGTCCGCCAGCAATCAGCCCCAGCATTTT	CASSERSASNQPQHF